This T cell receptor (beta chain) was found in a study of cytomegalovirus exposure and HLA in healthy donors. Study-wide results and limits: According to an earlier analysis, most TCR beta V segments yielded productive rearrangements about 87% or about 30% of the time. Testing in vitro showed three CMV-associated chains specific for CMV antigens.

The PCR used 60 Vbeta and 13 Jbeta primers. Only in-frame clones appear in the TCRdb table, and some are missing; sequencing was by immunoSEQ multiplex PCR. The top ten hold 3% of the sample, which has roughly 50,000 clones, around 82% seen once. In germline, CDR1 is MGHRA, CDR2 YSYEKL. Between the trimmed V and J ends, which lost 3 bases and 7 bases, there was a span of 16 bases. The CDR3 has 15 residues. Each donor was healthy, and each was a bone marrow donor. As regards this clone: Its antigen is as yet unknown.

The sequenced sample was PBMCs. The receptor was isolated from a woman younger than 35 in good health and CMV-seronegative. This chain uses TRBV4-1 with TRBJ1-3; D unclear. As DNA, the CDR3 is TGCGCCAGCAGCCAGTTACAGCCCCGGTTGAACACCATATATTTT. It specifies CASSQLQPRLNTIYF.